The T cell receptor (beta chain) described here comes from a study of T cells in Graves' hyperthyroidism and ophthalmopathy. Across the whole study: The initial diagnosis was the point when peripheral blood was collected, ahead of any treatment.

The CDR3 runs to 16 residues. Germline CDR1 MDHEN, CDR2 SYDVKM. With V trimmed by 3 bases and J by 1 base, 6 bases remained unmatched. From RNA transcripts, TCR beta CDR3 regions were amplified. HTBI primers drove first-round RT-PCR of the TCR CDR3. TCRdb analysed the multiplex PCR reads with MiXCR anew, one entry per CDR3 protein. The sample yields around 300,000 distinct CDR3 sequences, around 19% seen once. Overall study findings and caveats: Blood also showed most of the thyroid clonotypes that were expanded above 0.001. Ophthalmopathy was told apart from stable hyperthyroidism by a 13 V-J model.

Diagnosis rested on symptoms, serum thyroxine and TRAb, thyroid ultrasound, and orbital computed tomography. Regarding this clonotype: Its antigen is undetermined.

The genes are TRBV28 and TRBJ2-4; the match to TRBD1 covers 7 bases. Material: blood. The source of this sequence is a man aged 50-59 years with Graves' ophthalmopathy. The CDR3 DNA reads as TGTGCCAGCAGTTTGGGGTCGGACAGGGCCAAAAACATTCAGTACTTC. This encodes CASSLGSDRAKNIQYF. The full variable domain, in which reference TRBV28 and TRBJ2-4 provide the parts outside the CDR3, is DVKVTQSSRYLVKRTGEKVFLECVQDMDHENMFWYRQDPGLGLRLIYFSYDVKMKEKGDIPEGYSVSREKKERFSLILESASTNQTSMYLCASSLGSDRAKNIQYFGAGTRLSVL.